Following are 10 T cell receptor beta chains from one sample sequenced in a study of T-cell reconstitution after alpha-beta-depleted transplantation in children. Preparation of the TCRbeta library involved a method that used unique molecular identifiers. MiXCR, run by TCRdb on the PCR reads, gives a single entry per CDR3 protein. The sample has around 700,000 distinct CDR3 sequences; roughly 14% are singletons. This material consisted of PBMCs, taken before TCRalphabeta/CD19-depleted stem cell transplant. The receptors come from a girl aged 2-10 years with congenital amegakaryocytic thrombocytopenia, due to receive a stem cell transplant.

The chain uses TRBV5-1 and TRBJ2-7; TRBD2 matches 7 bases. The J segment lost 6 bases and the V segment lost 0 bases, leaving 9 bases of the junction unmatched. CDR3 length equals 15 residues. Germline V CDR1 and CDR2: SGHRS, YFSETQ. The chain's CDR3 is CASSLELGGNGEQYF. The DNA for the CDR3 is TGCGCCAGCAGCTTGGAGCTGGGAGGGAACGGCGAGCAGTACTTC.

This clonotype was detected a few times. The J gene is TRBJ2-7, the V gene TRBV5-6, with D possibly TRBD2 on 6 matching bases. Germline loops: CDR1 SGHDT, CDR2 YYEEEE. V lost 0 bases and J 3 bases, leaving 13 bases between the germline ends. The CDR3 extends over 15 amino acids. CDR3 in amino acids: CASSLVGEEIYEQYF. The DNA of the CDR3 is TGTGCCAGCAGCTTGGTGGGGGAGGAAATCTACGAGCAGTACTTC.

This clonotype was detected ten times or more. The CDR3 spells CASSELAYEQYF. The DNA for the CDR3 is TGTGCCAGCAGTGAACTGGCCTACGAGCAGTACTTC. This sequence joins TRBV28 and TRBJ2-7; D is unresolved. The germline CDR1 and CDR2 sequences are MDHEN and SYDVKM. There are 12 residues in the CDR3. V was trimmed by 5 bases and J by 2 bases, leaving 7 bases between them.

The chain is built from TRBV7-6 and TRBJ2-5; the D gene could be TRBD1 or TRBD2 (5 bases each). The germline V and J ends were trimmed by 1 base and 4 bases, with 16 bases remaining between them. This CDR3 has 16 amino acids. Germline V gene sequence: CDR1 SGHVS, CDR2 FNYEAQ. The CDR3 sequence is CASSLVGQSGRETQYF. The CDR3 coding sequence is TGTGCCAGCAGCTTAGTGGGGCAGTCGGGGCGAGAGACCCAGTACTTC.

This clonotype has at least ten counts. V usage is TRBV5-1 and J usage is TRBJ2-3, with TRBD1 identical over 8 bases. CDR1 and CDR2 (germline): SGHRS, YFSETQ. J was trimmed by 3 bases and V by 7 bases; bases with no gene match: 19. The CDR3 runs 18 residues. CDR3 in DNA: TGCGCCAGCGTCGCCGAGAGATATGGACAGGGTGCGACAGATACGCAGTATTTT. It codes for CASVAERYGQGATDTQYF.

This clonotype was seen repeatedly, ten times or more. V is TRBV20-1 and J is TRBJ2-7, with 11 positions matching TRBD2. The CDR3 totals 15 residues. Trimming at V came to 5 bases and at J to 2 bases, leaving 8 bases not matched to a gene. Germline values: CDR1 DFQATT, CDR2 SNEGSKA (reference sequence). The CDR3 loop is CSAGRETSGTYEQYF. DNA of the CDR3: TGCAGTGCTGGCCGCGAGACTAGCGGGACCTACGAGCAGTACTTC.

This clonotype was recorded at least ten times. The V gene is TRBV20-1, the J gene TRBJ2-7, with D possibly TRBD1 on 5 matching bases. Germline CDR1 reads DFQATT; CDR2 reads SNEGSKA (reference sequence). The CDR3 runs 13 residues. Trimming stripped 5 bases from V and 2 bases from J, with 13 bases between. The CDR3 here is CSALRQFPYEQYF. The CDR3 region has the DNA TGCAGTGCTTTACGACAGTTCCCCTACGAGCAGTACTTC.

This clonotype was counted only a few times. The CDR3 coding sequence is TGTGCCAGCAGTCCCCTCTCAACTAATGAAAAACTGTTTTTT. This translates into CASSPLSTNEKLFF. The rearrangement joins TRBV12-3 or TRBV12-4 to TRBJ1-4; D is ambiguous. This CDR3 spans 14 amino acids. With 5 bases removed from V and 0 bases from J, the gap between germline ends came to 7 bases.

This clonotype occurred many times. The chain links TRBV20-1 to TRBJ2-1; 9 bases are shared with TRBD2. V dropped 3 bases and J dropped 9; count of bases not matched to a gene: 6. Looked up from germline, CDR1 is DFQATT and CDR2 is SNEGSKA (reference sequence). There are 13 residues in the CDR3. DNA for the CDR3: TGCAGTGCTAGTAGCGGGAGTTTTGGTGAGCAGTTCTTC. This codes for CSASSGSFGEQFF.

This clonotype occurred many times. The J gene is TRBJ2-1, the V gene TRBV12-3 or TRBV12-4, with TRBD2 as a possible D gene (6 bases). The V end lost 2 bases, the J end lost 9 bases, and 14 bases lay between the germline ends. This CDR3 comprises 14 residues. For the CDR3, the DNA is TGTGCCAGCAGTTTACGCGGGGACCGGAGTGAGCAGTTCTTC. It codes for CASSLRGDRSEQFF.